This T cell receptor beta chain was sequenced during a study of control samples from healthy donors and cancer patients (dated by TCRdb to 2020 to 2022). In the germline V gene, CDR1 corresponds to MDHEN and CDR2 to SYDVKM. Reading from cysteine to phenylalanine, the CDR3 counts 17 amino acids. CDR3 DNA only is kept here, 51 bases in frame from base 1. Relative to germline, V is 3 bases shorter and J is 3 bases shorter, with 20 bases between their ends. In the case of this clone: The specificity of this receptor is unknown. Nothing much larger sits one base from this clone, and base qualities are not available.

Libraries were built with the immunoSEQ multiplex PCR assay. The table was pulled from immuneACCESS by TCRdb, which kept in-frame rearrangements only. Such tables lose some clones; where checked, under half of the loss comes from unresolved V genes, and the rest has no known cause. The sample profile shows about 130,000 clones; roughly 88% of them were found once. Roughly 3.2% of the sample lies in the top ten. The sequenced sample was blood. This receptor chain uses TRBV28 and TRBJ1-2; no confident D gene assignment can be made. The receptor's source is a man in his fifties in good health. The CDR3 is CASSFDTPTMGDYGYTF. The nucleotides read TGTGCCAGCAGTTTTGACACCCCCACGATGGGCGACTATGGCTACACCTTC.